These T cell receptor beta chains were read from a single sample in a study of T cells after yellow fever vaccination. Via MiXCR, TCRdb re-called the 5' RACE reads, giving one row per CDR3 protein. The sample includes around 500,000 distinct CDR3 sequences, roughly a fifth of them seen just once. The specimen was PBMCs, collected less than 25 days after the first yellow fever vaccination. Every receptor here comes from a man aged 18 to 35 who received the YFV17D yellow fever vaccine. Both conserved end residues are part of each CDR3.

V: TRBV7-8; J: TRBJ2-3; CDR3: CASSFIIGTDTQYF
V: TRBV10-3; J: TRBJ2-1; CDR3: CAIGTSGGSYNEQFF
V: TRBV18; J: TRBJ2-2; CDR3: CASSPSGETGELFF
V: TRBV4-2; J: TRBJ2-1; CDR3: CASSQGLAGGREQFF
V: TRBV5-5; J: TRBJ1-2; CDR3: CASSPQQGDYGYTF
V: TRBV9; J: TRBJ2-3; CDR3: CASSQTSGESTDTQYF
V: TRBV20-1; J: TRBJ2-4; CDR3: CSAAPGPQNIQYF
V: TRBV25-1; J: TRBJ1-4; CDR3: CASSETEVNEKLFF
V: TRBV7-2; J: TRBJ1-2; CDR3: CASSTRDPTNYGYTF
V: TRBV5-1; J: TRBJ2-3; CDR3: CASRPSLALNTQYF
V: TRBV27; J: TRBJ1-4; CDR3: CASSPPGTLVGKLFF
V: TRBV27; J: TRBJ1-3; CDR3: CASSSTGYSGNTIYF
V: TRBV28; J: TRBJ2-5; CDR3: CASSSVTGIGETQYF
V: TRBV18; J: TRBJ2-7; CDR3: CASSPAVWGGEQYF
V: TRBV18; J: TRBJ2-5; CDR3: CASSPTSGQETQYF
V: TRBV6-5; J: TRBJ1-1; CDR3: CASSYSFGTSNTEAFF
V: TRBV7-9; J: TRBJ1-6; CDR3: CASSSQALSGRGPLHF
V: TRBV30; J: TRBJ2-5; CDR3: CAWSQVQETQYF
V: TRBV2; J: TRBJ1-6; CDR3: CASSAGYNSPLHF
V: TRBV6-1; J: TRBJ2-4; CDR3: CASMRKGARGNGNIQYF
V: TRBV5-5; J: TRBJ1-6; CDR3: CASSSRDGENSPLHF
V: TRBV5-1; J: TRBJ2-1; CDR3: CASSLVGQDGEQFF
V: TRBV7-2; J: TRBJ1-1; CDR3: CASSGARGGTNTEAFF
V: TRBV7-9; J: TRBJ2-3; CDR3: CASSLWTGGIEDTQYF
V: TRBV4-1; J: TRBJ2-7; CDR3: CASSPGGRGAIYEQYF
V: TRBV7-9; J: TRBJ2-6; CDR3: CASADSGANVLTF
V: TRBV18; J: TRBJ2-7; CDR3: CASSPGRRPMREQYF
V: TRBV5-4; J: TRBJ2-5; CDR3: CASSLVEQETQYF
V: TRBV24-1; J: TRBJ2-5; CDR3: CATSDLGVEETQYF
V: TRBV19; J: TRBJ2-2; CDR3: CASSSGQYTGELFF
V: TRBV5-5; J: TRBJ2-4; CDR3: CASSPRVLLAKNIQYF
V: TRBV5-1; J: TRBJ2-5; CDR3: CASSLEGLAGPYQETQYF
V: TRBV7-3; J: TRBJ2-1; CDR3: CASSLTRGGPSSYNEQFF